This entry concerns a single T cell receptor (beta chain). The germline gives CDR1 GTSNPN, CDR2 SVGIG (reference sequence). The CDR3 is 13 residues long. Between the trimmed V and J ends, which lost 4 bases and 9 bases, there was a span of 13 bases. While unrecorded immune exposures were likely, the donors were nominally healthy when sampled. Primers for the PCR totalled 60 Vbeta and 13 Jbeta. TCRdb keeps only in-frame clones here, not all; method: immunoSEQ multiplex PCR. The repertoire holds approximately 150,000 clones, with approximately 67% as singletons. This sample was taken from a study of cytomegalovirus exposure and HLA in healthy donors.

The TCR comes from a woman between 18 and 30 years old in good health and CMV-seropositive. The sequencing input was PBMCs. This chain connects TRBV30 to TRBJ1-6; D call uncertain. CDR3 loop: CAWTPHGRSPLHF. CDR3 nucleotide sequence: TGTGCCTGGACCCCTCACGGTCGTTCACCCCTCCACTTT.